A single sample is the source of the 22 T cell receptor beta chains below, sequenced in a study of response to subunit inactivated influenza vaccine. MiXCR, applied by TCRdb to the RT-PCR reads, yields one record per CDR3 protein. The sample lists over 750,000 distinct CDR3 sequences, over 20% occurring once. This specimen was PBMCs from blood, taken approximately 5 days after vaccination. The receptors were sampled from a man over 45 who received an inactivated influenza vaccine.

V usage is TRBV7-2 and J usage is TRBJ2-7; D unclear. V was pared by 4 bases and J by 3 bases, with 10 bases between. Germline CDR1 and CDR2: SGHTA and FQGNSA. The CDR3 sequence is 13 residues long. CDR3 bases: TGTGCCAGCAGCTACGGAGTTTACTACGAGCAGTACTTC. It encodes CASSYGVYYEQYF.

This clonotype was observed once. The chain joins TRBV6-2 or TRBV6-3 to TRBJ2-1; D uncertain. The CDR3 totals 15 residues. CDR1 MNHEY and CDR2 SVGEGT come from the germline V gene. Trimming took 2 bases from V and 0 from J, leaving 8 bases between them. CDR3 nucleotide sequence: TGTGCCAGCAGTTACCCCGATTCCTCCTACAATGAGCAGTTCTTC. Encoded protein: CASSYPDSSYNEQFF.

This clonotype was counted only a few times. The chain carries TRBV27 and TRBJ2-1; the D is unclear. The CDR3 contains 13 residues. CDR1 is MNHEY, CDR2 SMNVEV, per germline (reference sequence). V lost 1 base and J 10 bases, leaving 11 bases between the germline ends. This CDR3 reads CASSLYRSGEQFF. The CDR3 coding sequence is TGTGCCAGCAGTTTATATCGTTCCGGGGAGCAGTTCTTC.

The table lists this clonotype with a few counts. This chain connects TRBV15 to TRBJ2-3, with no clear D. The CDR3 totals 15 residues. V was pared by 4 bases and J by 1 base, with 12 bases between. Germline CDR1 reads LNHNV; CDR2 reads YYDKDF (reference sequence). The CDR3 DNA follows: TGTGCCACCAGCACCTCCCGGGTACGCACAGATACGCAGTATTTT. Amino acids: CATSTSRVRTDTQYF.

This clonotype was counted a few times. The chain carries TRBV20-1 and TRBJ1-5, with TRBD1 identical over 7 bases. The CDR3 covers 15 residues. The germline gives CDR1 DFQATT, CDR2 SNEGSKA (reference sequence). V trimming: 2 bases; J trimming: 5 bases; junction bases outside the gene matches: 9. CDR3 in DNA: TGCAGTGCTAGAAGACGACAGGGTCGATATCAGCCCCAGCATTTT. Protein sequence: CSARRRQGRYQPQHF.

V gene TRBV4-1 combines with J gene TRBJ2-4; tentatively, D is TRBD1 (5 bases). Germline CDR1 MGHRA, CDR2 YSYEKL. Trimming took 0 bases from V and 0 from J, leaving 27 bases between them. The CDR3 length is 22 residues. The CDR3 spells CASSQDRQSAGNNYLAKNIQYF. The DNA for the CDR3 is TGCGCCAGCAGCCAAGATAGGCAGTCGGCAGGGAACAATTACTTAGCCAAAAACATTCAGTACTTC.

This clonotype was seen a handful of times. The chain is built from TRBV7-2 and TRBJ2-7, with 8 bases fitting TRBD2. Germline V gene data show CDR1 as SGHTA and CDR2 as FQGNSA. The CDR3 spans 14 residues. The V segment lost 1 base and the J segment 4 bases; nucleotides outside the gene matches: 3. The DNA of the CDR3 is TGTGCCAGCAGCTTAGTGCCTAGCGGGTACGAGCAGTACTTC. Its translation is CASSLVPSGYEQYF.

The rearrangement joins TRBV5-1 to TRBJ2-2; D is possibly TRBD2 (6 bases). With 6 bases removed from V and 0 bases from J, the gap between germline ends came to 12 bases. The CDR3 runs 15 residues. Germline-derived CDR1 and CDR2 are SGHRS and YFSETQ. The CDR3 reads CASKFSGANTGELFF. Written as DNA, the CDR3 is TGCGCCAGCAAATTTTCGGGGGCGAACACCGGGGAGCTGTTTTTT.

This clonotype was seen a handful of times. The CDR3 coding sequence is TGCAGTGCTACCCGGGACAGGGCGTCGAGCTCCTACAATGAGCAGTTCTTC. As protein: CSATRDRASSSYNEQFF. The V call is TRBV20-1, the J call TRBJ2-1; TRBD1 aligns across 9 bases. Trimming removed 4 bases from V and 0 bases from J; junction bases left unmatched: 10. The CDR3 is 17 residues long. Per the germline V gene, CDR1 is DFQATT and CDR2 is SNEGSKA (reference sequence).

The V gene is TRBV11-2, the J gene TRBJ1-1; 7 nucleotides align to TRBD1. CDR3 length: 14 residues. With V trimmed by 3 bases and J by 6 bases, 7 bases remained unmatched. Germline CDR1 is SGHAT and CDR2 is FQNNGV. The CDR3 sequence is CASSFGTANSEAFF. The CDR3 nucleotides are TGTGCCAGCAGCTTCGGGACAGCCAATTCTGAAGCTTTCTTT.

This clonotype was seen a handful of times. V and J are TRBV10-3 and TRBJ1-2; D unresolved. This CDR3 has 14 amino acids. Trimming stripped 5 bases from V and 4 bases from J, with 14 bases between. The V gene's germline CDR1 is ENHRY and CDR2 SYGVKD. CDR3 protein: CAISPDPGGYGYTF. The CDR3 region has the DNA TGTGCCATCAGTCCAGATCCCGGCGGCTATGGCTACACCTTC.

This clonotype has only a few counts. The V and J genes are TRBV10-3 and TRBJ2-2; D is ambiguous. The CDR3 length is 14 residues. The germline V and J ends were trimmed by 8 bases and 0 bases, with 10 bases remaining between them. Per the germline V gene, CDR1 is ENHRY and CDR2 is SYGVKD. The CDR3 here is CAIAPAPNTGELFF. Here the CDR3 DNA reads TGTGCCATCGCCCCGGCTCCGAACACCGGGGAGCTGTTTTTT.

This clonotype was counted only a few times. V usage is TRBV24-1 and J usage is TRBJ2-1; perhaps TRBD1 as D (5 bases). Germline V gene lookup returns CDR1 KGHDR and CDR2 SFDVKD. This CDR3 comprises 12 residues. V lost 5 bases and J 6 bases, leaving 7 bases between the germline ends. The CDR3 spells CATSVGANEQFF. The CDR3 region has the DNA TGTGCCACCAGTGTAGGGGCCAATGAGCAGTTCTTC.

This clonotype was recorded a few times. J is TRBJ2-1 and V is TRBV20-1, with TRBD2 matching over 11 bases. V lost 6 bases and J lost 9; bases outside the gene matches: 10. Germline CDR1 is DFQATT and CDR2 is SNEGSKA (reference sequence). The CDR3 consists of 14 residues. Here the CDR3 reads CSALTSGIAFEQFF. The CDR3 DNA is TGCAGTGCCTTGACTAGCGGGATTGCGTTTGAGCAGTTCTTC.

This clonotype was seen many times. V and J are TRBV6-1 and TRBJ1-5; TRBD1 matches at 8 bases. Germline values: CDR1 MNHNS, CDR2 SASEGT. CDR3 length: 15 amino acids. V was pared by 6 bases and J by 7 bases, with 11 bases of the junction left unmatched. The CDR3 loop is CASSPGRTGTQPQHF. As DNA, the CDR3 is TGTGCCAGCAGCCCCGGTCGGACAGGGACACAGCCCCAGCATTTT.

The rearrangement joins TRBV24-1 to TRBJ2-2; possibly TRBD2 for D (6 bases). The CDR3 covers 17 residues. With 3 bases removed from V and 2 bases from J, the gap between germline ends came to 15 bases. Germline loops: CDR1 KGHDR, CDR2 SFDVKD. The CDR3 sequence: CATSDPIPGANTGELFF. The DNA for the CDR3 is TGTGCCACCAGTGATCCTATCCCGGGAGCAAACACCGGGGAGCTGTTTTTT.

This chain uses TRBV29-1 with TRBJ1-1; 7 bases match TRBD1. The germline V gene encodes CDR1 SQVTM and CDR2 ANQGSEA. With V trimmed by 6 bases and J by 4 bases, 8 bases remained unmatched. This CDR3 has 13 residues. The CDR3 loop is CSVGTVLGTEAFF. In nucleotides, the CDR3 is TGCAGCGTCGGGACAGTTCTGGGCACTGAAGCTTTCTTT.

The genes are TRBV11-2 and TRBJ2-3; the match to TRBD2 covers 16 bases. There are 19 residues in the CDR3. Germline CDR1 reads SGHAT; CDR2 reads FQNNGV. V lost 5 bases to trimming and J lost 0 bases; unmatched junction nucleotides: 8. The CDR3 coding sequence is TGTGCCAGCAGCAAACCGGGACTAGCGGGGGGGCACAGCACAGATACGCAGTATTTT. This gives the protein CASSKPGLAGGHSTDTQYF.

The V and J genes are TRBV11-2 and TRBJ1-6; weak D call: TRBD1 (5 bases). The CDR3 is made up of 18 amino acids. Germline CDR1 reads SGHAT; CDR2 reads FQNNGV. Trimming pared 2 bases from V and 12 bases from J, leaving 26 bases between. The CDR3 sequence is CASSLSRDSFVGGRPLHF. The CDR3 DNA reads as TGTGCCAGCAGCTTAAGTCGGGACTCCTTCGTAGGTGGGAGACCCCTCCACTTT.

This clonotype was found a few times. The V gene is TRBV12-3 or TRBV12-4, the J gene TRBJ1-1, with TRBD1 identical over 9 bases. The CDR3 totals 15 residues. V was pared by 7 bases and J by 8 bases, with 14 bases of the junction left unmatched. This chain's CDR3 is CASTPYLTGGLEAFF. In DNA, the CDR3 is TGTGCCAGCACTCCTTACCTTACAGGGGGCCTAGAAGCTTTCTTT.

This chain uses TRBV20-1 with TRBJ2-1; D is unresolved. The CDR3 extends over 10 amino acids. The V end lost 3 bases, the J end lost 8 bases, and 5 bases lay between the germline ends. Germline V gene lookup returns CDR1 DFQATT and CDR2 SNEGSKA (reference sequence). CDR3 DNA: TGCAGTGCTAGCATGCATGAGCAGTTCTTC. Protein sequence: CSASMHEQFF.

CDR3 in amino acids: CSARDFERSYNEQFF. The DNA for the CDR3 is TGCAGTGCTAGAGATTTCGAGCGGAGCTACAATGAGCAGTTCTTC. The chain employs TRBV20-1 and TRBJ2-1; a possible D gene is TRBD2 (5 bases). Germline loops: CDR1 DFQATT, CDR2 SNEGSKA (reference sequence). Trimming stripped 0 bases from V and 3 bases from J, with 12 bases between. This CDR3 spans 15 amino acids.